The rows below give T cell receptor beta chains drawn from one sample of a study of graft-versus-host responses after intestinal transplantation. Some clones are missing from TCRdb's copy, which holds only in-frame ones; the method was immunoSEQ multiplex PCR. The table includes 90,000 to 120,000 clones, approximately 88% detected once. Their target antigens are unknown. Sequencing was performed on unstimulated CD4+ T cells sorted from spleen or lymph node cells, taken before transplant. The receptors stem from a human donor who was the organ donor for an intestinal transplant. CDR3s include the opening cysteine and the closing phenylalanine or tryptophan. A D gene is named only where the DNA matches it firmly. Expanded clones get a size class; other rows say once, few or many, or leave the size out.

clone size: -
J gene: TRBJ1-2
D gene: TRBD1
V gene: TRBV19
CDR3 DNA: TGTGCCAGTAGTGCGGACAGGGGGCGCAACTATGGCTACACCTTC
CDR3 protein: CASSADRGRNYGYTF

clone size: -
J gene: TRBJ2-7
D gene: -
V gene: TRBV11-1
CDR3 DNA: TGTGCCAGCAGCCTCCAGGCCGGGACGGGGGAGCAGTACTTC
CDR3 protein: CASSLQAGTGEQYF

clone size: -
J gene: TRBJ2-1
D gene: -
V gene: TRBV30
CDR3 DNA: TGTGCCTGGAGTGCGGGACTCCCCCGGGATGAGCAGTTCTTC
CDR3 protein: CAWSAGLPRDEQFF

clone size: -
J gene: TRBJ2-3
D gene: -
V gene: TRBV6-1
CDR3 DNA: TGTGCCAGCAGTTCCAGGGTCAGGCCCACAGATACGCAGTATTTT
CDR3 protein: CASSSRVRPTDTQYF

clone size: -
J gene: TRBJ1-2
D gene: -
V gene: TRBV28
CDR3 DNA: TGTGCCAGCAGTTCCCAGGCGCTCTATGGCTACACCTTC
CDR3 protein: CASSSQALYGYTF

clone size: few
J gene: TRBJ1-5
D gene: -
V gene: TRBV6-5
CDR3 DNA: TGTGCCAGCAGTAGCAATCAGCCCCAGCATTTT
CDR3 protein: CASSSNQPQHF

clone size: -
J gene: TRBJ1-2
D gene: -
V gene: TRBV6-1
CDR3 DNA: TGTGCCAGCAGTGCACCAGGTGGCGGGGCTAAGGGTGGCTACACCTTC
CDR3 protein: CASSAPGGGAKGGYTF

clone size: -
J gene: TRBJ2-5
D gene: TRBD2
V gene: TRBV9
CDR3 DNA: TGTGCCAGCAGCGTAGTAGCGGGGGGGCCTATGGAAGAGACCCAGTACTTC
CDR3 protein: CASSVVAGGPMEETQYF

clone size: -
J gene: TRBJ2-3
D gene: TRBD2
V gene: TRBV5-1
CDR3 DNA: TGCGCCAGCAGAGGGACTAGCGGGAGAATGAGGACAGATACGCAGTATTTT
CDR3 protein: CASRGTSGRMRTDTQYF

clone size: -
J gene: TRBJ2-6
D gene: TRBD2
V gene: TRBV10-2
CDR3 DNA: TGCGCCAGCAGTGAACGGGGGGGGCTCCTATCTGGGGCCAACGTCCTGACTTTC
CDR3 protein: CASSERGGLLSGANVLTF

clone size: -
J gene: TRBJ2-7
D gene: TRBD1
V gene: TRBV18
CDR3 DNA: TGTGCCAGCTCACAGGACAGGGGGCAGGGCGAGCAGTACTTC
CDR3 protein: CASSQDRGQGEQYF

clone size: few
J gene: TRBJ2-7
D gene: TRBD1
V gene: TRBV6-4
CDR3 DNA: TGTGCCAGCAAACAGGGGTTTTCCTACGAGCAGTACTTC
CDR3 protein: CASKQGFSYEQYF

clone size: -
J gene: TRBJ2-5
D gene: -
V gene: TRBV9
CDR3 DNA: TGTGCCAGCAGCGCCCAGGGTTCCAGGGAGACCCAGTACTTC
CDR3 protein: CASSAQGSRETQYF

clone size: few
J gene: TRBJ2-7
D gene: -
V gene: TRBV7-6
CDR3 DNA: TGTGCCAGCAGCTTAGTGCCCTCGCGCGACCTCCCCTACGAGCAGTACTTC
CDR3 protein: CASSLVPSRDLPYEQYF

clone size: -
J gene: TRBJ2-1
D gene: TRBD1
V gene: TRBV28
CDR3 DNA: TGTGCCAGCAGTTCCCCGGTCGACAGGGTCAATGAGCAGTTCTTC
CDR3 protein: CASSSPVDRVNEQFF

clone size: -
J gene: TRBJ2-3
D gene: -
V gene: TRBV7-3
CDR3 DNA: TGTGCCAGCAGCTTATATCAGAGCACAGATACGCAGTATTTT
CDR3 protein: CASSLYQSTDTQYF

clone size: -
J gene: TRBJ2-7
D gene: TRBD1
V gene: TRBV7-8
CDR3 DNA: TGTGCCAGCAGCTTGGCCCACAACCCGACAGGGGGCGAGCAGTACTTC
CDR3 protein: CASSLAHNPTGGEQYF

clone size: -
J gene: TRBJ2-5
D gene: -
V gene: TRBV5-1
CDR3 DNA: TGCGCCAGCAGCTTGGGACAGTTGGAAGAGACCCAGTACTTC
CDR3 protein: CASSLGQLEETQYF

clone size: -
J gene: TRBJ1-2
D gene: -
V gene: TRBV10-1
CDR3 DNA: TGCGCCAGCAGTGAAGGGAACTATGGCTACACCTTC
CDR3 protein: CASSEGNYGYTF

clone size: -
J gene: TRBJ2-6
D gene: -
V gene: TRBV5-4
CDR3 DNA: TGTGCCAGCAGCTTGGGACAGGTGGCTGGGGCCAACGTCCTGACTTTC
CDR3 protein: CASSLGQVAGANVLTF

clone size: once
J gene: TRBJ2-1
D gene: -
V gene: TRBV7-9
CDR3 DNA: TGTGCCAGCAGCTTGTCTTTCGGAAACAATGAGCAGTTCTTC
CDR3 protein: CASSLSFGNNEQFF

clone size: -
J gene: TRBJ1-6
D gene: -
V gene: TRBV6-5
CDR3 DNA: TGTGCCAGCAGAGACAGAGGAAGTAATTCACCCCTCCACTTT
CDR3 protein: CASRDRGSNSPLHF

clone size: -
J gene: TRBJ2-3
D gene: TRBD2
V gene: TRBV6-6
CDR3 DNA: TGTGCCAGCAGTTACGCTAGCGGGAGAACAGATACGCAGTATTTT
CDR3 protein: CASSYASGRTDTQYF

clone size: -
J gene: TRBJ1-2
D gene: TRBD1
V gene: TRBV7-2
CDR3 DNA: TGTGCCAGCAGCCTTGGGACAGTATATGGCTACACCTTC
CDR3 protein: CASSLGTVYGYTF

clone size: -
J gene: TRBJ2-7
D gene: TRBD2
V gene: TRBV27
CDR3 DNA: TGTGCCAGCAAAGCGGGGGCCCTATACGAGCAGTACTTC
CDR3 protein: CASKAGALYEQYF

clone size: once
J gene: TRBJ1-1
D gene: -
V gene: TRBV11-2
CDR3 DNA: TGTGCCAGCAGCCCCCGGGTGAAGATCACTGAAGCTTTCTTT
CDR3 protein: CASSPRVKITEAFF

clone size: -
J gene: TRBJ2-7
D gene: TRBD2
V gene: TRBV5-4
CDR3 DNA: TGTGCCAGCAGCCAAGGTGCCGGGACTAGCGGGGTTATGTACTTC
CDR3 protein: CASSQGAGTSGVMYF

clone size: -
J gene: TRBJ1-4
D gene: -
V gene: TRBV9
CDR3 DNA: TGTGCCAGCAGCGCCCCCGTTTCAGTAGGGAGGGGCGAAAAACTGTTTTTT
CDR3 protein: CASSAPVSVGRGEKLFF

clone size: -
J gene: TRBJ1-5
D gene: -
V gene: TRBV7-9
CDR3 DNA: TGTGCCAGCAGCTTAATGGATAGCAATCAGCCCCAGCATTTT
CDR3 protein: CASSLMDSNQPQHF

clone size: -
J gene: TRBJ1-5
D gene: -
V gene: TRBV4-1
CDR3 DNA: TGCGCCAGCAGCCAAGAGGTCCGGACTAGCAATCAGCCCCAGCATTTT
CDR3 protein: CASSQEVRTSNQPQHF

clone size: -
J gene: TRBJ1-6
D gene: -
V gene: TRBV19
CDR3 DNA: TGTGCCAGTAGCAGTATCGAAGGAGGATTTCTCGATAATTCACCCCTCCACTTT
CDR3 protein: CASSSIEGGFLDNSPLHF

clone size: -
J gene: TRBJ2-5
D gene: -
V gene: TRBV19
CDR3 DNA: TGTGCCAGTAGTATAGGGTCATCTGGGGAGACCCAGTACTTC
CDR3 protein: CASSIGSSGETQYF